The 9 T cell receptor beta chains reported below all come from one sample, sequenced in a study of T cell responses to AZD1222 COVID-19 vaccine. The table came from immunoSEQ multiplex PCR; TCRdb's copy has only in-frame clones and leaves some out. The sample yields 130,000 or so clones, under 95% seen once. The material sequenced was peripheral blood, taken 28 days after the second dose of the MenACWY control vaccine. Receptors originate from an adult who received the MenACWY meningococcal vaccine as a control.

The chain carries TRBV27 and TRBJ2-3; 8 bases map to TRBD2. Unmatched junction bases numbered 5, after V lost 3 bases and J lost 6 bases. Germline assignment: CDR1 MNHEY and CDR2 SMNVEV (reference sequence). CDR3 size: 14 residues. In DNA, the CDR3 is TGTGCCAGCAGTTTCCGGGAGGGCCGGGATACGCAGTATTTT. Protein: CASSFREGRDTQYF.

V gene TRBV6-2 or TRBV6-3 combines with J gene TRBJ2-3; maybe TRBD1 (6 bases). Germline-derived CDR1 and CDR2 are MNHEY and SVGEGT. CDR3 length equals 12 residues. The ends were cut back, 0 bases at V and 9 bases at J, with 7 bases in the middle. The CDR3 region has the DNA TGTGCCAGCAGTTACTCGGGACAAACGCAGTATTTT. Translation gives CASSYSGQTQYF.

The chain is built from TRBV20-1 and TRBJ2-1, with a possible D match to TRBD1 (5 bases). The V gene's germline CDR1 is DFQATT and CDR2 SNEGSKA (reference sequence). The V end was cut by 5 bases, the J end by 13 bases, with 18 bases between. This CDR3 is built from 12 residues. CDR3 in DNA: TGCAGTGCTGGTGTAACAGGTCACCCTCAGTTCTTC. As protein: CSAGVTGHPQFF.

The chain is built from TRBV23-1 and TRBJ2-2; D may be TRBD1 (6 bases). TRBV23-1 is designated an ORF whose function remains uncertain. This CDR3 comprises 18 residues. V gave up 2 bases and J gave up 6 bases, with 22 bases separating them. The CDR3 nucleotides are TGCGCCAGCAGTCAACCTCCCAGGACAGATTTCTTACCCGGGGAGCTGTTTTTT. Translated, it gives CASSQPPRTDFLPGELFF.

This rearrangement joins TRBV11-3 to TRBJ2-1; 7 nucleotides align to TRBD1. The CDR3 has 16 amino acids. After removal of 5 bases from V and 2 bases from J, the junction contained 9 bases not matched to a gene. CDR1 is SGHNT and CDR2 is YENEEA in the germline V gene. The CDR3 loop reads CASSPTGTETYNEQFF. The CDR3 nucleotides read TGTGCCAGCAGCCCAACCGGGACAGAGACCTACAATGAGCAGTTCTTC.

This clone was found once. This chain joins TRBV6-5 and TRBJ2-2, with TRBD2 identical over 11 bases. Germline V gene lookup returns CDR1 MNHEY and CDR2 SVGAGI. With 3 bases clipped from V and 6 bases from J, the junction kept 3 bases outside the gene matches. The CDR3 covers 15 residues. For the CDR3, the DNA is TGTGCCAGCAGTTATCTAGCGGGAGGTCCCGGGGAGCTGTTTTTT. As protein: CASSYLAGGPGELFF.

CDR3 nucleotides: TGTGCCAGCAGTGTCCGGGACGTAGATACGCAGTATTTT. Residues: CASSVRDVDTQYF. This chain connects TRBV27 to TRBJ2-3; D possibly uses TRBD1 or TRBD2 (5 bases each). V was clipped by 5 bases and J by 5 bases, with 11 bases between them. The CDR3 is 13 residues long. Germline V gives CDR1 MNHEY, CDR2 SMNVEV (reference sequence).

This clone appeared once. V gene TRBV3-1 (or the pseudogene TRBV3-2) combines with J gene TRBJ2-3, with 10 nucleotides matching TRBD2. J gave up 7 bases and V 1 base, and 5 bases lay outside the gene matches. CDR3 length equals 15 residues. In germline, CDR1 is LGHDT, CDR2 YNNKEL (reference sequence). The CDR3 DNA follows: TGTGCCAGCAGCCAAGGTAGCGGGGGGCTCCATACGCAGTATTTT. Its protein is CASSQGSGGLHTQYF.

The chain recombines TRBV5-1 with TRBJ2-5, with D possibly being TRBD1 (5 bases). V dropped 0 bases and J dropped 4 bases, with 10 bases sitting between them. The CDR3 has 14 amino acids. Germline V gene sequence: CDR1 SGHRS, CDR2 YFSETQ. The CDR3 bases are TGCGCCAGCAGCTTGGAAGGGGTTGGAGAGACCCAGTACTTC. Translated, it gives CASSLEGVGETQYF.